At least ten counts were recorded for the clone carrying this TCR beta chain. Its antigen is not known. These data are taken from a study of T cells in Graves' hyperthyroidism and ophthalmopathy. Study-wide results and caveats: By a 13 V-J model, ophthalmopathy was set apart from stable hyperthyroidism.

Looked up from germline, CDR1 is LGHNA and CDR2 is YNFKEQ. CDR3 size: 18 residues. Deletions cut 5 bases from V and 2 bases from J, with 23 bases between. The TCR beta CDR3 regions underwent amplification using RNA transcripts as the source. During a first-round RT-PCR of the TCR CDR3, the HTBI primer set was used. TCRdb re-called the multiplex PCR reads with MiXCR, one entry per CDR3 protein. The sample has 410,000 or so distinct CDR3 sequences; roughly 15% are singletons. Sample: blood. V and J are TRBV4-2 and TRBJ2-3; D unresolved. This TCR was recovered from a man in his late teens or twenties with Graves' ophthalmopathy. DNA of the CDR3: TGTGCCAGCAGCTACCGGCCTGGTCCGAAGCCAAACACAGATACGCAGTATTTT. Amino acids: CASSYRPGPKPNTDTQYF.